This T cell receptor (beta chain) was identified in a study of cytomegalovirus exposure and HLA in healthy donors. Study background: An early data release held some 89 million unique TCRs from HLA-typed donors. Overall study findings and caveats: A later look showed TCR association rates differing by HLA locus, highest for DRB1 and lowest for HLA-C. It was taken for granted in presence/absence analyses that sequencing depth across donors was roughly uniform.

In germline, CDR1 is SGHRS, CDR2 YFSETQ. The CDR3 has 15 residues. Trimming removed 4 bases at V and 0 bases at J, with 12 bases between. 60 Vbeta and 13 Jbeta primers were used in PCR. TCRdb's table, derived via immunoSEQ multiplex PCR, lists solely in-frame clones and lacks some. This sample has 70,000 to 95,000 clones, with 78% found just once. For this clone: Antigen: not known.

The sequence derives from a man aged 35 to 55 in good health and CMV-seronegative. The chain recombines TRBV5-1 with TRBJ2-3; D uncertain. Material: PBMCs. CDR3 sequence (DNA): TGCGCCAGCAGCCGCAGCGCCCCTAGCACAGATACGCAGTATTTT. Its translation is CASSRSAPSTDTQYF.